Listed below are T cell receptor beta chains from one sample, sequenced in a study of blood T cell repertoires in COVID-19. Using immunoSEQ multiplex PCR, the repertoire was profiled, and TCRdb retains in-frame clones only, with some absent. The sample carries about 270,000 clones, 75% to 90% recorded once. Sequencing was performed on PBMCs or T cells enriched from blood (not recorded which). The receptor set was obtained from a woman younger than 35 who had recovered from COVID-19. Each CDR3 is given with its conserved first and last residue. Fields, in order: J gene, V gene, clone size, D gene, CDR3 DNA, CDR3 protein. D genes are given only for firm matches. Rows give clone size only sometimes, using once, few, many, or a class for an expanded clone.

>TRBJ2-2|TRBV7-2|-|TRBD2
TGTGCCAGCAGCGCCGGACTAGCGGGGGGCACCGGGGAGCTGTTTTTT
CASSAGLAGGTGELFF
>TRBJ2-5|TRBV29-1|-|-
TGCAGCGTTGATATCCGGACAGCATCAGAGACCCAGTACTTC
CSVDIRTASETQYF
>TRBJ2-1|TRBV6-5|-|TRBD2
TGTGCCAGCAGTAGACTAGCGGGGCCTTACAATGAGCAGTTCTTC
CASSRLAGPYNEQFF
>TRBJ2-7|TRBV11-2|-|-
TGTGCCAGCAGCTCCAGGTCCCCCTGGGACGAGCAGTACTTC
CASSSRSPWDEQYF
>TRBJ1-1|TRBV5-1|-|-
TGCGCCAGCAGCTCTACAGGGAACGCTGAAGCTTTCTTT
CASSSTGNAEAFF
>TRBJ1-4|TRBV2|-|TRBD1
TGTGCCAGCAGCTCACAGGGGGCGGAGGAAAAACTGTTTTTT
CASSSQGAEEKLFF
>TRBJ2-5|TRBV7-2|-|-
TGTGCCAGCTTCTCCGCGGGAGAGACCCAGTACTTC
CASFSAGETQYF
>TRBJ2-7|TRBV1|-|-
TGCACCAGCAGCCAAAGGGAGGAAGGACCTAACTACGAGCAGTACTTC
CTSSQREEGPNYEQYF
>TRBJ2-1|TRBV9|-|TRBD2
TGTGCCAGCAGCGTAGGGGAGGGGAATGAGCAGTTCTTC
CASSVGEGNEQFF
>TRBJ2-3|TRBV2|-|-
TGTGCCAGCAAGGCAGGATACACAGATACGCAGTATTTT
CASKAGYTDTQYF
>TRBJ2-3|TRBV2|-|TRBD2
TGTGCCAGCAGTGAGTCACTAGCGGGGAGCACAGATACGCAGTATTTT
CASSESLAGSTDTQYF
>TRBJ2-2|TRBV6-5|-|TRBD2
TGTGCCAGCAGTTACTCTAGCGGGGCCGGGGAGCTGTTTTTT
CASSYSSGAGELFF
>TRBJ1-1|TRBV19|-|TRBD1
TGTGCCAGTAGTAGGACAGGGGGGTGGAGCACTGAAGCTTTCTTT
CASSRTGGWSTEAFF
>TRBJ1-2|TRBV6-1|few|TRBD1
TGTGCCAGCAGTGAATCACAGGGGGTCGGTGGCTACACCTTC
CASSESQGVGGYTF
>TRBJ2-7|TRBV27|-|TRBD1
TGTGCCAGCAGTTTCCGGGACAGCAACTACGAGCAGTACTTC
CASSFRDSNYEQYF
>TRBJ1-5|TRBV18|-|-
TGTGCCAGCTCACCGATACAGCTTAGCAATCAGCCCCAGCATTTT
CASSPIQLSNQPQHF
>TRBJ2-7|TRBV7-9|-|TRBD1
TGTGCCAGCAGCCTTGACCCGGGACAGGGGGCTTACGAGCAGTACTTC
CASSLDPGQGAYEQYF
>TRBJ1-2|TRBV15|-|-
TGTGCCACCAGCGGGTTCCAGGGTCTCAGCTATGGCTACACCTTC
CATSGFQGLSYGYTF
>TRBJ1-1|TRBV29-1|-|TRBD1
TGCAGCGTTGGACAGGGGAACACTGAAGCTTTCTTT
CSVGQGNTEAFF
>TRBJ1-5|TRBV27|-|TRBD1
TGTGCCAGCAGTTCTGGGACAGGGGGGCAGCCCCAGCATTTT
CASSSGTGGQPQHF
>TRBJ2-1|TRBV10-2|-|TRBD2
TGCGCCATCGCCGGGGGGGAGGGGAGGAATGAGCAGTTCTTC
CAIAGGEGRNEQFF
>TRBJ2-7|TRBV19|few|TRBD2
TGTGCCAGTAGTGAAACCGGGCCCGGGGAGGGGGAGCAGTACTTC
CASSETGPGEGEQYF
>TRBJ2-3|TRBV19|-|TRBD1
TGTGCCACCCACCCGACAGGGGGAATCACAGATACGCAGTATTTT
CATHPTGGITDTQYF
>TRBJ1-4|TRBV19|-|-
TGTGCCAGTAGCCCGACAGGAACTAATGAAAAACTGTTTTTT
CASSPTGTNEKLFF
>TRBJ1-2|TRBV27|-|-
TGTGCCAGCAGACCCGGGGGGGTAGCTAACTATGGCTACACCTTC
CASRPGGVANYGYTF
>TRBJ1-2|TRBV6-6|-|TRBD1
TGTGCCACCTACGCGACAGGGCCTACTAACTATGGCTACACCTTC
CATYATGPTNYGYTF
>TRBJ2-7|TRBV5-4|-|-
TGTGCCAGCAGCCCCGGGACACCCAAATCCTACGAGCAGTACTTC
CASSPGTPKSYEQYF
>TRBJ2-3|TRBV5-1|-|TRBD2
TGCGCCAGCAGCTCATTGTTGCGGGGGGCAGATACGCAGTATTTT
CASSSLLRGADTQYF
>TRBJ2-3|TRBV11-3|-|TRBD2
TGTGCCAGCAGGGGAGGGTCGGATACGCAGTATTTT
CASRGGSDTQYF
>TRBJ2-1|TRBV28|once|-
TGTGCCAGCAGTTCCCCCCTGGGTGGTAGCCCCTACAATGAGCAGTTCTTC
CASSSPLGGSPYNEQFF
>TRBJ1-5|TRBV28|-|-
TGTGCCAGCAGTTTCACTCTTATAAAAGAGGATCAGCCCCAGCATTTT
CASSFTLIKEDQPQHF
>TRBJ2-7|TRBV27|-|TRBD2
TGTGCCAGCAGTTTGACTAGCGGGGCCTACGAGCAGTACTTC
CASSLTSGAYEQYF
>TRBJ2-1|TRBV11-2|-|-
TGTGCCAGCAGCTTATCGCGCCGTTTACGCTCCTACAATGAGCAGTTCTTC
CASSLSRRLRSYNEQFF
>TRBJ1-3|TRBV9|-|-
TGTGCCAGCAGCGTAGCACCCAGGGCCCCTGGAAACACCATATATTTT
CASSVAPRAPGNTIYF
>TRBJ2-1|TRBV7-9|few|TRBD1
TGTGCCAGCAGCTGGACAGGAGGCTCTACAGGGAATGAGCAGTTCTTC
CASSWTGGSTGNEQFF
>TRBJ2-1|TRBV11-2|-|TRBD2
TGTGCCAGCAGCTTAGCCTCGGCTAGCGGGGGGCTAAATGAGCAGTTCTTC
CASSLASASGGLNEQFF
>TRBJ1-2|TRBV28|-|-
TGTGCCAGCAGGAGAACTCCGGGGGGACGTGGCTACACCTTC
CASRRTPGGRGYTF
>TRBJ2-2|TRBV6-5|-|TRBD1
TGTGCCAGCAGTCGGGACAGATGGAACACCGGGGAGCTGTTTTTT
CASSRDRWNTGELFF
>TRBJ1-5|TRBV12-3/TRBV12-4|-|-
TGTGCCAGCAGTTTCACCTCCGGGCAGCCCCAGCATTTT
CASSFTSGQPQHF
>TRBJ1-2|TRBV7-9|-|-
TGTGCCTTCTCTCCTGGGGGCCCTAATGGCTACACCTTC
CAFSPGGPNGYTF
>TRBJ1-1|TRBV5-1|-|-
TGCGCCAGCAGCTTGTCCGGGGGTTATACTGAAGCTTTCTTT
CASSLSGGYTEAFF
>TRBJ1-2|TRBV2|-|-
TGTGCCAGCAGTGAAGAGGTCCGGGAAAGCGGCTACACCTTC
CASSEEVRESGYTF
>TRBJ1-5|TRBV27|-|TRBD1
TGTGCCAGCACCCTCCGTGACAGGGTGGGTCAGCCCCAGCATTTT
CASTLRDRVGQPQHF
>TRBJ1-1|TRBV4-1|-|-
TGCGCCAGCAGCCCAGGGAGCCCCTTGTGGGTCCAGGGGACCCTGAACACTGAAGCTTTCTTT
CASSPGSPLWVQGTLNTEAFF
>TRBJ2-1|TRBV3-1/TRBV3-2|once|-
TGTGCCAGCAGCCAATCGCGGACTGGGGGAGGTGAGCAGTTCTTC
CASSQSRTGGGEQFF
>TRBJ2-5|TRBV4-1|-|-
TGCGCCAGCAGCCGCGAGCGCCAAGAGACCCAGTACTTC
CASSRERQETQYF
>TRBJ2-1|TRBV7-9|-|TRBD2
TGTGCCAGCAGCTTAGTTAGTAGCGGGGTACTTGAGCAGTTCTTC
CASSLVSSGVLEQFF
>TRBJ1-4|TRBV5-1|-|TRBD1
TGCGCCAGCAGCACAAATCAGGGGGCTGGGGAAAAACTGTTTTTT
CASSTNQGAGEKLFF
>TRBJ2-2|TRBV5-1|-|-
TGCGCCAGCAGCTTGGTGGCCGGAGACACCGGGGAGCTGTTTTTT
CASSLVAGDTGELFF
>TRBJ1-2|TRBV19|-|TRBD1
TGTGCCAGTAGTACGGGACAGGGGGCAGTTGGCTACACCTTC
CASSTGQGAVGYTF
>TRBJ2-7|TRBV5-1|once|-
TGCGCCAGCAGCTTGATTGGGGGCAGCTACGAGCAGTACTTC
CASSLIGGSYEQYF
>TRBJ2-1|TRBV5-4|-|-
TGTGCCAGCAGCTGGACAAACAATGAGCAGTTCTTC
CASSWTNNEQFF
>TRBJ2-2|TRBV10-1|-|TRBD2
TGCGCCAGCAGTAATGGACTAGCGACCACCGGGGAGCTGTTTTTT
CASSNGLATTGELFF
>TRBJ2-1|TRBV12-3/TRBV12-4|once|-
TGTGCCAGCAGTTACCCACTTAATGAGCAGTTCTTC
CASSYPLNEQFF
>TRBJ1-2|TRBV5-1|-|TRBD1
TGCGCCAGCGGCCCAGGGACAGGGGTTAACTATGGCTACACCTTC
CASGPGTGVNYGYTF